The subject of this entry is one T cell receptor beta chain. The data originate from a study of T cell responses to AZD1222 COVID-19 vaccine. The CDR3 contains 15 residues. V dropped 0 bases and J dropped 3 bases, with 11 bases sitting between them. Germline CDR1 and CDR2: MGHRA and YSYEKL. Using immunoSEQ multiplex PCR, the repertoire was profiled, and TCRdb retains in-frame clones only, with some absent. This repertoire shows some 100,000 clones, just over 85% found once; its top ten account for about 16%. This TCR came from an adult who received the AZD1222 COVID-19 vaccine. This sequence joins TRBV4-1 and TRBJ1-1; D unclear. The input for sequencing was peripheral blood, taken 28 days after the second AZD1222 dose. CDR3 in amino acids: CASSQDLGRYTEAFF. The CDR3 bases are TGCGCCAGCAGCCAAGATCTCGGACGGTACACTGAAGCTTTCTTT.